This entry features one TCR beta chain sequence. What it binds is not known. Germline-derived CDR1 and CDR2 are SGHRS and YFSETQ. This CDR3 contains 15 residues. J lost 8 bases, V lost 2 bases, and 10 bases had no gene match. These data belong to a study of cytomegalovirus exposure and HLA in healthy donors. Broader study findings: In the approximately 120 validation repertoires, a later analysis found that first-cohort TCR clusters tended to co-occur. The study labeled approximately 150 TCR beta chains cytomegalovirus-associated. Many donors shared some public TCRs, even though most TCR sequences were rare.

The approximately 120-subject validation cohort, separate from the approximately 640-subject first cohort, included the donors. Produced via immunoSEQ multiplex PCR; TCRdb's table is partial and in-frame only. The table shows about 140,000 clones, with almost 90% occurring only once. Sequences were obtained from PBMCs. The source is a woman between 18 and 29 years old in good health and CMV-seropositive. This sequence joins TRBV5-1 and TRBJ1-1; 9 nucleotides agree with TRBD1. The CDR3 DNA follows: TGCGCCAGCAGCTTACTACAGGGGGCTAGGACGGAAGCTTTCTTT. Its protein is CASSLLQGARTEAFF.